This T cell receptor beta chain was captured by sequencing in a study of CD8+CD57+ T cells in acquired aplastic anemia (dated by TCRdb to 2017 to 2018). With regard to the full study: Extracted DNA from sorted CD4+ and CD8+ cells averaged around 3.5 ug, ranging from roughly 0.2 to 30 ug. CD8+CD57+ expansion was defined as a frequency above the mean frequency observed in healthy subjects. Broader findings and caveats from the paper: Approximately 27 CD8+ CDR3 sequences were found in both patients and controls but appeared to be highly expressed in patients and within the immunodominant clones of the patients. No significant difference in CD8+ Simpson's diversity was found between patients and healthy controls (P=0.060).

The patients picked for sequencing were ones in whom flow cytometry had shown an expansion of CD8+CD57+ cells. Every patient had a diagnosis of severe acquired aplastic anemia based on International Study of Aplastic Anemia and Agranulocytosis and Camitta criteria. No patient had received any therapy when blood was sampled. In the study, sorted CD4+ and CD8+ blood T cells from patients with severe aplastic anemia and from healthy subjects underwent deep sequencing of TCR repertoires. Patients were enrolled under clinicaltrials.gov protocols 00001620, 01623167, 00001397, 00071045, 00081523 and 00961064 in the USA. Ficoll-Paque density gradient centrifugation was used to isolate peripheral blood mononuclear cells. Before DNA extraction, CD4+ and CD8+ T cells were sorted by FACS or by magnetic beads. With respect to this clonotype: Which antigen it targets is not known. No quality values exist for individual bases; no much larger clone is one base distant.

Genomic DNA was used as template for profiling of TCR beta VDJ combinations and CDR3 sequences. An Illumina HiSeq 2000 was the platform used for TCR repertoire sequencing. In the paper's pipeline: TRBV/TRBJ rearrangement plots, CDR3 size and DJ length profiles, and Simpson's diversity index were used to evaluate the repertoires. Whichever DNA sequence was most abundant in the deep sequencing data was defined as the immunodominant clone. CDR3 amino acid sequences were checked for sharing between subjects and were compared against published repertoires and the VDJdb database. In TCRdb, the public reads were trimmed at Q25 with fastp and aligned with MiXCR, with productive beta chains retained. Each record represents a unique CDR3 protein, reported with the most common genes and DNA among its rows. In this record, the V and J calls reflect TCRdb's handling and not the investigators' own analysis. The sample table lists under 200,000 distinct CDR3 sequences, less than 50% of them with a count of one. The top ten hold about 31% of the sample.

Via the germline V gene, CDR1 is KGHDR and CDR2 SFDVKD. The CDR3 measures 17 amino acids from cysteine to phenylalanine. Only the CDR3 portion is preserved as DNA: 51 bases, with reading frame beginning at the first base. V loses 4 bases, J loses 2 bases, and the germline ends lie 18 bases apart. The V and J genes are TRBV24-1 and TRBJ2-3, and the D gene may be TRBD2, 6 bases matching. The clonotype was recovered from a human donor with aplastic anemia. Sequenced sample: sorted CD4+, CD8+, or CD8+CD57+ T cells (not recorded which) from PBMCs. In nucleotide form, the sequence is TGTGCCACCAGTGACCCACGCGGGAAACTGATCACAGATACGCAGTATTTT. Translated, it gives CATSDPRGKLITDTQYF.